This T cell receptor beta chain is drawn from a study of T cell changes during pregnancy in multiple sclerosis. Libraries were prepared by immunoSEQ multiplex PCR; TCRdb keeps only in-frame clonotypes and omits some of them. The repertoire consists of 55,000 to 80,000 clones, with roughly 90% occurring once and the leading ten covering more than 8%. Trimming stripped 1 base from V and 8 bases from J, with 15 bases between. Germline V lookup: CDR1 SGHAT, CDR2 FQNNGV. The CDR3 has 15 amino acids. The sequenced sample was peripheral blood, obtained after pregnancy. This clonotype was obtained from a female donor in good health, enrolled as a control in a pregnancy study. This chain connects TRBV11-2 to TRBJ1-3, with D maybe TRBD1 (6 bases). The CDR3 loop reads CASSLAAGVEYTIYF. CDR3 bases: TGTGCCAGCAGCTTAGCCGCAGGGGTAGAATACACCATATATTTT.